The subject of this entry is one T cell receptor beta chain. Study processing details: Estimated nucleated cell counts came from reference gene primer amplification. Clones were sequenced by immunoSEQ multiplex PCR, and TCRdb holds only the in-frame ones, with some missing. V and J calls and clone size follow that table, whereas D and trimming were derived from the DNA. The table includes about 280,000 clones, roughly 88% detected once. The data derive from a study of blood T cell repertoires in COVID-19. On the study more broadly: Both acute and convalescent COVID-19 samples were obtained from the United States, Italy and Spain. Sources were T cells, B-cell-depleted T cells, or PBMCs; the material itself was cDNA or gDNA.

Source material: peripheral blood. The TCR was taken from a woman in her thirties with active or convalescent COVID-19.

The CDR3 region is CAWDSGSPLHF. Written as DNA, the CDR3 is TGTGCCTGGGACTCAGGGTCACCCCTCCACTTT. The genes are TRBV30 and TRBJ1-6; perhaps TRBD1 as D (5 bases). V was cut by 5 bases and J by 10 bases, with 9 bases left in between. The CDR3 extends over 11 amino acids. Germline assignment: CDR1 GTSNPN and CDR2 SVGIG (reference sequence).